This TCR beta chain is drawn from a study of long-term antiretroviral therapy in people with HIV. The germline CDR1 and CDR2 sequences are LNHNV and YYDKDF (reference sequence). The length of the CDR3 is 15 residues. V trimming: 3 bases; J trimming: 1 base; junction bases outside the gene matches: 6. Details on this clone: What it binds is not known.

Version v3.0 of the immunoSEQ assay ran at survey level. Assay: immunoSEQ multiplex PCR; the TCRdb copy retains only in-frame clones and omits some. This sample yields about 35,000 clones, of which around 94% are seen a single time; 3.6% belongs to the top ten. Findings of the study overall: The data indicate that diversity increased after ART but remained below transplant donor controls. Blood dating 2004 to 2017 may reflect older ART regimens.

The chain recombines TRBV15 with TRBJ2-7; 7 nucleotides line up with TRBD1. The source material was unsorted PBMCs, sampled 4.1 years after starting antiretroviral therapy. The TCR comes from a woman aged 45-65 years with HIV. The CDR3 protein is CATSSSRQGSYEQYF. CDR3 bases: TGTGCCACCAGCAGCAGTCGACAGGGTTCCTACGAGCAGTACTTC.